These T cell receptor beta chains were read from a single sample in a study of spatial heterogeneity in lung cancer. Using its own MiXCR run on the 5' RACE reads, TCRdb lists one record per CDR3 protein. This table holds about 20,000 distinct CDR3 sequences, more than 8% found once. The sample was PBMCs, taken at follow-up. The receptors shown here come from a female donor with early-stage non-small cell lung cancer. Both conserved end residues are part of each CDR3. D genes are given only for firm matches. Where a row states a size, it is once, few, many or the class of an expanded clone; other rows omit it.

clone_size: many
cdr3_length: 16
j_call: TRBJ2-1
v_call: TRBV5-1
d_call: TRBD2
cdr3_aa: CASSRGTSGMGNEQFF
cdr3_nt: TGCGCCAGCAGCCGAGGGACTAGCGGGATGGGCAATGAGCAGTTCTTC

clone_size: many
cdr3_length: 15
j_call: TRBJ1-5
v_call: TRBV7-2
d_call: NA
cdr3_aa: CASSLRRGSNQPQHF
cdr3_nt: TGTGCCAGCAGCCTTAGACGCGGAAGCAATCAGCCCCAGCATTTT

clone_size: many
cdr3_length: 13
j_call: TRBJ2-2
v_call: TRBV11-2
d_call: TRBD1
cdr3_aa: CASSSDRAGELFF
cdr3_nt: TGTGCCAGCAGCTCGGACAGGGCCGGGGAGCTGTTTTTT

clone_size: many
cdr3_length: 15
j_call: TRBJ2-3
v_call: TRBV6-1
d_call: NA
cdr3_aa: CASSKDHQGTDTQYF
cdr3_nt: TGTGCCAGCAGCAAGGACCACCAGGGCACAGATACGCAGTATTTT

clone_size: many
cdr3_length: 12
j_call: TRBJ2-2
v_call: TRBV2
d_call: NA
cdr3_aa: CASSGSGGELFF
cdr3_nt: TGTGCCAGCAGTGGATCGGGCGGGGAGCTGTTTTTT

clone_size: many
cdr3_length: 15
j_call: TRBJ2-5
v_call: TRBV7-3
d_call: TRBD2
cdr3_aa: CASSDGLAGGKTQYF
cdr3_nt: TGTGCCAGCAGCGATGGACTAGCGGGGGGAAAGACCCAGTACTTC

clone_size: many
cdr3_length: 11
j_call: TRBJ2-1
v_call: TRBV2
d_call: NA
cdr3_aa: CASSGRYEQFF
cdr3_nt: TGTGCCAGCAGCGGACGGTATGAGCAGTTCTTC

clone_size: NA
cdr3_length: 16
j_call: TRBJ2-1
v_call: TRBV11-2
d_call: TRBD1
cdr3_aa: CASSFGQGRVYNEQFF
cdr3_nt: TGTGCCAGCAGCTTCGGACAGGGCAGGGTGTACAATGAGCAGTTCTTC

clone_size: few
cdr3_length: 15
j_call: TRBJ2-5
v_call: TRBV2
d_call: NA
cdr3_aa: CASWRGGSTGETQYF
cdr3_nt: TGTGCCAGCTGGCGAGGGGGAAGCACCGGAGAGACCCAGTACTTC

clone_size: NA
cdr3_length: 16
j_call: TRBJ2-2
v_call: TRBV10-3
d_call: NA
cdr3_aa: CAIRPAGTPNTGELFF
cdr3_nt: TGTGCCATCAGGCCAGCCGGGACACCGAACACCGGGGAGCTGTTTTTT

clone_size: many
cdr3_length: 15
j_call: TRBJ1-5
v_call: TRBV2
d_call: NA
cdr3_aa: CASSGGHPSNQPQHF
cdr3_nt: TGTGCCAGCAGTGGGGGACATCCTAGCAATCAGCCCCAGCATTTT

clone_size: NA
cdr3_length: 14
j_call: TRBJ2-1
v_call: TRBV19
d_call: NA
cdr3_aa: CASKYSPSYNEQFF
cdr3_nt: TGTGCCAGTAAATACAGCCCCTCCTACAATGAGCAGTTCTTC

clone_size: few
cdr3_length: 13
j_call: TRBJ1-4
v_call: TRBV20-1
d_call: TRBD1
cdr3_aa: CSANRGTNEKLFF
cdr3_nt: TGCAGTGCTAACAGGGGAACTAATGAAAAACTGTTTTTT

clone_size: many
cdr3_length: 14
j_call: TRBJ1-2
v_call: TRBV5-4
d_call: TRBD1
cdr3_aa: CASSSHRGPRGYTF
cdr3_nt: TGTGCCAGCAGCTCTCACAGGGGGCCGAGGGGCTACACCTTC

clone_size: many
cdr3_length: 15
j_call: TRBJ1-1
v_call: TRBV7-3
d_call: NA
cdr3_aa: CASSSQPGVGTEAFF
cdr3_nt: TGTGCCAGCAGCTCTCAGCCCGGGGTTGGTACTGAAGCTTTCTTT

clone_size: NA
cdr3_length: 14
j_call: TRBJ2-7
v_call: TRBV6-5
d_call: NA
cdr3_aa: CASRGPLGSYEQYF
cdr3_nt: TGTGCCAGCAGAGGGCCCCTGGGCTCCTACGAGCAGTACTTC

clone_size: many
cdr3_length: 12
j_call: TRBJ2-7
v_call: TRBV5-1
d_call: NA
cdr3_aa: CASGRDSYEQYF
cdr3_nt: TGCGCCAGCGGACGGGACTCCTACGAGCAGTACTTC

clone_size: many
cdr3_length: 14
j_call: TRBJ2-7
v_call: TRBV27
d_call: TRBD2
cdr3_aa: CASSVLAGVHEQYF
cdr3_nt: TGTGCCAGCAGTGTCCTAGCGGGAGTCCACGAGCAGTACTTC